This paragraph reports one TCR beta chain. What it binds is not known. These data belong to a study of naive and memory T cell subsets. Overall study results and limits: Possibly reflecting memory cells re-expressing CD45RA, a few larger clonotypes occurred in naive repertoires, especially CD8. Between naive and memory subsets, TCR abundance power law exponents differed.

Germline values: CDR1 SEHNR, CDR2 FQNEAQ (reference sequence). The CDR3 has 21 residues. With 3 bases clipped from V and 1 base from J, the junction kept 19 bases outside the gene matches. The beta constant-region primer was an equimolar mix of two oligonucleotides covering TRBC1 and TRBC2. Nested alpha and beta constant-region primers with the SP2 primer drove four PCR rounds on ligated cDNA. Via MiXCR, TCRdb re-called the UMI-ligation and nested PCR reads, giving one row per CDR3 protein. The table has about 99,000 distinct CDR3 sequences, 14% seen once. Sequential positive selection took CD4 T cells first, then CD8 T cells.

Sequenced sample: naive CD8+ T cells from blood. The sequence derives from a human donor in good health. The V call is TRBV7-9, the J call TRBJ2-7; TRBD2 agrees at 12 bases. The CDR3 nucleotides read TGTGCCAGCAGCTTTGCTCCGGGACAGACTAGCGGGAGCCCGAGGTCCTACGAGCAGTACTTC. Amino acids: CASSFAPGQTSGSPRSYEQYF.